Shown below are 8 T cell receptor beta chains from a single sample sequenced in a study of shared clonotypes between healthy human individuals. Using immunoSEQ multiplex PCR, the repertoire was profiled, and TCRdb retains in-frame clones only, with some absent. The table includes about 1,900,000 clones, roughly 95% detected once. It was CD45RO-negative cells, positively selected for CCR7, that made up naive CD8 cells, with terminally differentiated effector memory CD45RA+ cells excluded. The specimen sequenced was naive CD8+ T cells sorted from blood. The origin of the receptors is a man younger than 35 in good health.

V gene TRBV19 combines with J gene TRBJ2-1, with D possibly TRBD1 on 5 matching bases. The germline V and J ends were trimmed by 4 bases and 6 bases, with 16 bases remaining between them. The CDR3 runs 15 residues. The germline CDR1 and CDR2 sequences are LNHDA and SQIVND (reference sequence). The CDR3 DNA reads as TGTGCCAGTAGTACGTCCGTGGGGCTGGGCAATGAGCAGTTCTTC. This translates into CASSTSVGLGNEQFF. The entire variable domain, with the rest obtained from reference TRBV19 and TRBJ2-1, is as follows: DGGITQSPKYLFRKEGQNVTLSCEQNLNHDAMYWYRQDPGQGLRLIYYSQIVNDFQKGDIAEGYSVSREKKESFPLTVTSAQKNPTAFYLCASSTSVGLGNEQFFGPGTRLTVL.

The chain has TRBV19 and TRBJ1-1; D unresolved. Trimming took 7 bases from V and 5 from J, leaving 8 bases between them. CDR1 is LNHDA and CDR2 is SQIVND in the germline V gene (reference sequence). The length of the CDR3 is 11 residues. This CDR3 reads CASNPGTEAFF. Written as DNA, the CDR3 is TGTGCCAGTAATCCTGGGACTGAAGCTTTCTTT.

The sample holds one count of this clone. The gene calls are TRBV4-1 and TRBJ1-5, with no clear D. CDR3 length: 15 amino acids. Trimming removed 3 bases from V and 5 bases from J, with 14 bases in between. Germline V lookup: CDR1 MGHRA, CDR2 YSYEKL. DNA for the CDR3: TGCGCCAGCAGCCAGTTTAGCAGCCCCCATCAGCCCCAGCATTTT. Translation: CASSQFSSPHQPQHF.

The rearrangement joins TRBV27 to TRBJ1-1; a weak D match, TRBD1 (6 bases). Trimming took off 5 bases at V and 0 bases at J, with 16 bases between the two ends. There are 16 residues in the CDR3. Germline V gives CDR1 MNHEY, CDR2 SMNVEV (reference sequence). CDR3 sequence: CASSPSSGEMNTEAFF. CDR3 coding DNA: TGTGCCAGCAGTCCCTCCTCAGGGGAAATGAACACTGAAGCTTTCTTT.

As regards this clone: This same CDR3 is encoded by further DNA sequences in the sample. This rearrangement joins TRBV27 to TRBJ2-5; 7 bases align to TRBD2. The CDR3 totals 14 residues. Trimming at V came to 2 bases and at J to 2 bases, leaving 2 bases not matched to a gene. CDR1 is MNHEY, CDR2 SMNVEV, per germline (reference sequence). The CDR3 bases are TGTGCCAGCAGTTTACGGGGGGAACAAGAGACCCAGTACTTC. Its protein is CASSLRGEQETQYF.

Worth noting for this clone: The same CDR3 arises from other DNA sequences in this sample as well. This chain uses TRBV19 with TRBJ1-1; a possible D gene is TRBD1 (6 bases). This CDR3 contains 14 residues. Germline V gene sequence: CDR1 LNHDA, CDR2 SQIVND (reference sequence). Trimming shortened V by 3 bases and J by 0 bases, and 8 bases separated the two germline ends. The CDR3 nucleotides are TGTGCCAGTAGTATCACAGGGCTGAACACTGAAGCTTTCTTT. Residues: CASSITGLNTEAFF.

This clone was counted once. As DNA, the CDR3 is TGTGCCAGCAGCCTCCCCGGGGGGCGAGGGAACACTGAAGCTTTCTTT. Residues: CASSLPGGRGNTEAFF. This chain links TRBV28 with TRBJ1-1; the D gene is possibly TRBD1 (6 bases). Germline V gene lookup returns CDR1 MDHEN and CDR2 SYDVKM. V lost 6 bases, J lost 1 base, and 18 bases lay in between. The CDR3 is 16 residues long.

A remark on this clone: The same CDR3 also results from other DNA sequences found in this sample. The CDR3 DNA follows: TGCGCCAGCAGCCAACCCGGACAGGGGTACGAGCAGTACTTC. This sequence encodes CASSQPGQGYEQYF. The chain couples TRBV4-1 to TRBJ2-7; TRBD1 matches at 9 bases. The germline gives CDR1 MGHRA, CDR2 YSYEKL. The CDR3 consists of 14 residues. The J segment lost 4 bases and the V segment lost 2 bases, leaving 3 bases of the junction unmatched.